A single sample is the source of the 15 T cell receptor beta chains below, sequenced in a study of spatial heterogeneity in lung cancer. TCRdb analysed the 5' RACE reads with MiXCR anew, one entry per CDR3 protein. The sample shows about 6,900 distinct CDR3 sequences, 3.9% of them seen only once. Stated time point: sample taken at primary tumor resection. Material for sequencing was whole RNA from tumor, nontumor lung or frozen PBMC, left unsorted. Sequenced here: normal lung tissue next to the tumor, sampled at surgery. These receptors were taken from a female donor with early-stage non-small cell lung cancer.

This clonotype was observed at least ten times. The rearrangement links TRBV21-1 to TRBJ1-6; the table's D call TRBD1 went unverified against the DNA. TRBV21-1 is a listed pseudogene. This CDR3 region has 16 residues. The CDR3 sequence: CASSKRGVGQWSPLHF. Written as DNA, the CDR3 is TGTGCCAGCAGCAAACGGGGCGTGGGTCAGTGGTCACCCCTCCACTTT.

This clonotype has at least ten counts. The chain joins TRBV10-2 to TRBJ1-1, with D tentatively TRBD1 (5 bases). The CDR3 is made up of 21 amino acids. Germline CDR1 WSHSY, CDR2 SAAADI. Trimming took off 8 bases at V and 1 base at J, with 35 bases between the two ends. CDR3 sequence (DNA): TGCGCCAGCTCAGCGAACCGGGGCGAGAACACGGGTTACGCTGCGAACACTGAAGCTTTCTTT. Translating it yields CASSANRGENTGYAANTEAFF.

This clonotype was detected ten times or more. The chain links TRBV7-2 to TRBJ2-1; D may be TRBD2 (6 bases). Between the trimmed V and J ends, which lost 4 bases and 7 bases, there was a span of 17 bases. CDR1 SGHTA and CDR2 FQGNSA come from the germline V gene. The CDR3 covers 15 residues. CDR3 nucleotides: TGTGCCAGCAGCTCGGGAGTTCGAGCCCCAAATGAGCAGTTCTTC. Translated, it gives CASSSGVRAPNEQFF. The whole variable domain, filled in from reference TRBV7-2 and TRBJ2-1, reads GAGVSQSPSNKVTEKGKDVELRCDPISGHTALYWYRQSLGQGLEFLIYFQGNSAPDKSGLPSDRFSAERTGGSVSTLTIQRTQQEDSAVYLCASSSGVRAPNEQFFGPGTRLTVL.

This clonotype was picked up many times. The chain combines TRBV2 with TRBJ1-2; 7 bases fit TRBD1. The CDR3 is made up of 16 amino acids. The germline gives CDR1 SNHLY, CDR2 FYNNEI. Unmatched junction bases numbered 16, after V lost 6 bases and J lost 6 bases. The CDR3: CASREGQRADLDGYTF. CDR3 bases: TGTGCCAGCAGGGAGGGACAGCGGGCAGATCTGGATGGCTACACCTTC.

This clonotype was detected ten times or more. This chain joins TRBV20-1 and TRBJ1-3, with D perhaps matching TRBD1 (6 bases). Germline V gene sequence: CDR1 DFQATT, CDR2 SNEGSKA (reference sequence). CDR3 length: 13 residues. The V end lost 0 bases, the J end lost 5 bases, and 8 bases lay between the germline ends. CDR3 nucleotide sequence: TGCAGTGCTAGAGATGGGGGCCGAAACACCATATATTTT. Translated, it gives CSARDGGRNTIYF.

The V and J genes are TRBV5-6 and TRBJ1-5, with 7 bases aligning to TRBD1. V gave up 4 bases and J gave up 7 bases; unmatched junction bases: 8. The germline CDR1 and CDR2 sequences are SGHDT and YYEEEE. The CDR3 has 14 residues. CDR3 amino acids: CASSLTGFGQPQHF. The CDR3 DNA reads TGTGCCAGCAGCCTGACAGGGTTTGGCCAGCCCCAGCATTTT.

This clonotype was seen a handful of times. This sequence joins TRBV20-1 and TRBJ2-1; D unresolved. Germline V gene data show CDR1 as DFQATT and CDR2 as SNEGSKA (reference sequence). V was cut by 7 bases and J by 2 bases, with 9 bases left in between. This CDR3 comprises 12 residues. The CDR3 protein is CSGDGPYNEQFF. DNA of the CDR3: TGCAGTGGGGATGGTCCCTACAATGAGCAGTTCTTC.

This clonotype was seen at least ten times. CDR3 in amino acids: CAWSTGNYGYTF. The CDR3 DNA follows: TGTGCCTGGAGCACCGGGAACTATGGCTACACCTTC. This chain uses TRBV30 with TRBJ1-2, with unresolved D. Germline lookup yields CDR1 GTSNPN and CDR2 SVGIG (reference sequence). Trimming left V 3 bases short and J 2 bases short, with 7 bases between. The CDR3 has 12 amino acids. The full variable domain, with the rest looked up from reference TRBV30 and TRBJ1-2, is SQTIHQWPATLVQPVGSPLSLECTVEGTSNPNLYWYRQAAGRGLQLLFYSVGIGQISSEVPQNLSASRPQDRQFILSSKKLLLSDSGFYLCAWSTGNYGYTFGSGTRLTVV.

This clonotype rates as medium-sized. The V gene is TRBV4-1, the J gene TRBJ1-1; D unresolved. Germline-derived CDR1 and CDR2 are MGHRA and YSYEKL. The CDR3 loop spans 13 amino acids. V lost 1 base, J lost 4 bases, and 7 bases lay in between. In DNA form, the CDR3 reads TGCGCCAGCAGCCAAGTGGAAGGCACTGAAGCTTTCTTT. It encodes CASSQVEGTEAFF.

In this sample, this clonotype turned up many times. V usage is TRBV6-2 or TRBV6-3 and J usage is TRBJ1-1; D possibly corresponds to TRBD1 (6 bases). The V gene lost 2 bases and the J gene lost 10 bases, with 17 bases spanning the gap. The CDR3 runs to 14 residues. Germline assignment: CDR1 MNHEY and CDR2 SVGEGT. In DNA form, the CDR3 reads TGTGCCAGCAGTTACATTACCCCGGACAGTGGAGCTTTCTTT. Its protein product is CASSYITPDSGAFF.

This clonotype is labeled as medium-sized. The rearrangement joins TRBV28 to TRBJ1-4; tentatively, D is TRBD1 (6 bases). Trimming cost V 6 bases and J 12 bases, with 23 bases left between them. This CDR3 is built from 15 residues. Germline V lookup: CDR1 MDHEN, CDR2 SYDVKM. Here the CDR3 reads CASRVPGQGPLELFF. The CDR3, as DNA: TGTGCCAGCAGGGTTCCGGGACAAGGCCCTTTGGAACTGTTTTTT.

This clonotype was found many times. The V call is TRBV18, the J call TRBJ2-1; the D is unclear. Trimming removed 0 bases from V and 7 bases from J, with 16 bases in between. Germline V CDR1 and CDR2: KGHSH, LQKENI. The CDR3 covers 16 residues. The CDR3 DNA is TGTGCCAGCTCACCACCGGGCACCCCCGTTGGAAATGAGCAGTTCTTC. This translates into CASSPPGTPVGNEQFF.

This clonotype counts as medium-sized. The CDR3 loop is CASSDYYRGGGTEAFF. CDR3 DNA: TGTGCCAGCAGCGATTACTACCGAGGGGGCGGCACTGAAGCTTTCTTT. The gene calls are TRBV5-4 and TRBJ1-1, with 7 positions matching TRBD1. Germline V gives CDR1 SGHNT, CDR2 YYREEE (reference sequence). V lost 4 bases, J lost 4 bases, and 13 bases stayed unmatched. CDR3 length: 16 residues.

This clonotype was seen ten or more times. This chain links TRBV6-2 or TRBV6-3 with TRBJ2-3; the match to TRBD1 covers 9 bases. Germline trimming cut 4 bases from V and 1 base from J; bases unmatched to any gene: 3. Looked up from germline, CDR1 is MNHEY and CDR2 is SVGEGT. The CDR3 totals 15 residues. This CDR3 reads CASSSWDRGTDTQYF. For the CDR3, the DNA is TGTGCCAGCAGTTCGTGGGACAGGGGCACAGATACGCAGTATTTT.

This clonotype was observed many times. CDR3 sequence (DNA): TGTGCCAGCAGTCCACACCCCCCCGGAGCGGGAGATACGCAGTATTTT. Protein product: CASSPHPPGAGDTQYF. The chain is built from TRBV6-2 or TRBV6-3 and TRBJ2-3, with D possibly matching TRBD2 (6 bases). Germline lookup yields CDR1 MNHEY and CDR2 SVGEGT. The CDR3 contains 16 residues. The germline V and J ends were trimmed by 5 bases and 5 bases, with 20 bases remaining between them.